These 22 T cell receptor beta chains were sequenced from one sample in a study of T-cell memory formation after mild COVID-19 (dated by TCRdb to the early 2020s). Library construction relied on 5' RACE. Sequenced on an Illumina NovaSeq 6000. Using fastp trimming at Q25 and MiXCR clonotype assembly, TCRdb reanalyzed the public sequencing data and kept in-frame beta chains. Rows matching on CDR3 protein sequence are summarized as one entry with the most common DNA and genes. This sample gives hundreds of thousands of distinct CDR3 sequences in total; approximately 20% of them show up just once. The top ten clones comprise about 8.1% of the sample. The sequenced sample was PBMCs or a T cell subset sorted from them (not recorded which). The receptors were gathered from an adult woman who had mild COVID-19 (a few samples of this study predate the infection). The sample titles of this study are shuffled in the database, so cell type and time point are left out; the donor was told from shared clones.

The rearrangement links TRBV7-9 to TRBJ2-7; 10 bases align to TRBD1. Losses at the gene ends were 4 bases for V and 2 bases for J; bases not matched to a gene: 8. The CDR3 is 16 residues long. Germline V CDR1 and CDR2: SEHNR, FQNEAQ (reference sequence). CDR3 nucleotide sequence: TGTGCCAGCAGCTCGGACAGGGGGGTTACCGCCTACGAGCAGTACTTC. Its translation: CASSSDRGVTAYEQYF.

This clonotype was found a few times. V is TRBV19 and J is TRBJ1-3; 7 bases match TRBD1. The trim removed 7 bases at V and 2 bases at J, leaving 5 bases unmatched. Germline CDR1 reads LNHDA; CDR2 reads SQIVND (reference sequence). The CDR3 extends over 14 amino acids. CDR3 sequence (DNA): TGTGCCAGTACCACGACAGGGACTGGAAACACCATATATTTT. This gives the protein CASTTTGTGNTIYF.

This clonotype was observed a few times. The V and J genes are TRBV9 and TRBJ2-3; TRBD1 aligns across 9 bases. This CDR3 is 16 amino acids long. Trimming at V came to 0 bases and at J to 0 bases, leaving 2 bases not matched to a gene. Germline values: CDR1 SGDLS, CDR2 YYNGEE. Here the CDR3 DNA reads TGTGCCAGCAGCGTAGAGGGACAGGGTAGCACAGATACGCAGTATTTT. It codes for CASSVEGQGSTDTQYF.

The table lists this clonotype with many counts. The chain employs TRBV25-1 and TRBJ2-7, with 11 bases that match TRBD1. Trimming at V came to 5 bases and at J to 2 bases, leaving 2 bases not matched to a gene. The CDR3 contains 14 residues. The V gene's germline CDR1 is MGHDK and CDR2 SYGVNS. CDR3 nucleotide sequence: TGTGCCAGCAGTTGGGGACAGGGGGCCTACGAGCAGTACTTC. This encodes CASSWGQGAYEQYF.

This clonotype has only a few counts. The rearrangement links TRBV5-1 to TRBJ2-7; 8 nucleotides agree with TRBD1. V dropped 0 bases and J dropped 6; count of bases not matched to a gene: 11. The CDR3 extends over 16 amino acids. Per germline, CDR1 SGHRS and CDR2 YFSETQ. CDR3 loop: CASSLAYGQGAGEQYF. CDR3 nucleotide sequence: TGCGCCAGCAGCTTGGCTTATGGACAGGGTGCGGGCGAGCAGTACTTC.

This clonotype was counted a few times. A read error may account for a junction end that differs from germline. The chain combines TRBV12-5 with TRBJ1-2; D not resolved. This CDR3 region has 10 residues. Germline V CDR1 and CDR2: LGHNT, FRNRAP. CDR3 DNA sequence: TGTGCTAGTGGTGGACCAGGTCTCGCCTTC. Protein sequence: CASGGPGLAF.

The chain employs TRBV7-2 and TRBJ1-6, with 10 bases lining up with TRBD1. J gave up 7 bases and V 0 bases, and 3 bases lay outside the gene matches. Per the germline V gene, CDR1 is SGHTA and CDR2 is FQGNSA. The CDR3 runs 16 residues. In DNA, the CDR3 is TGTGCCAGCAGCTTAGCGCGGACAGGGGGGAATTCACCCCTCCACTTT. It encodes CASSLARTGGNSPLHF. Based on the CDR3 plus reference TRBV7-2 and TRBJ1-6, the full variable domain is GAGVSQSPSNKVTEKGKDVELRCDPISGHTALYWYRQSLGQGLEFLIYFQGNSAPDKSGLPSDRFSAERTGGSVSTLTIQRTQQEDSAVYLCASSLARTGGNSPLHFGNGTRLTVT.

This clonotype was detected a few times. This rearrangement joins TRBV5-1 to TRBJ2-7; D might be TRBD2 (5 bases). Germline CDR1 is SGHRS and CDR2 is YFSETQ. Trimming cost V 5 bases and J 6 bases, with 24 bases left between them. The CDR3 is made up of 16 amino acids. The CDR3 DNA is TGCGCCAGCAGTCGGGCGGCTAGCTTTGGTTCCAGCGAGCAGTACTTC. Translation: CASSRAASFGSSEQYF.

This chain links TRBV3-1 with TRBJ2-2; TRBD1 aligns across 8 bases. From germline, CDR1 is LGHDT and CDR2 YNNKEL (reference sequence). CDR3 length: 16 amino acids. The junction had 11 bases not matched to a gene; V was cut back by 4 bases and J by 7 bases. The CDR3 DNA sequence: TGTGCCAGCAGCCTAGGGCCCGAGACAGGGGTCGGGGAGCTGTTTTTT. Its translation is CASSLGPETGVGELFF.

This clonotype turned up a few times. This chain connects TRBV7-2 to TRBJ1-5, with D maybe TRBD1 (6 bases). CDR1 and CDR2 (germline): SGHTA, FQGNSA. Trimming stripped 5 bases from V and 0 bases from J, with 14 bases between. The CDR3 extends over 16 amino acids. The CDR3 loop reads CASSGRTELSNQPQHF. Here the CDR3 DNA reads TGTGCCAGCAGCGGACGGACAGAACTTAGCAATCAGCCCCAGCATTTT.

This clonotype was found once. This sequence joins TRBV7-8 and TRBJ2-7, with 10 bases that match TRBD1. The CDR3 is 16 amino acids. Germline lookup yields CDR1 SGHVS and CDR2 FQNEAQ. The V segment lost 1 base and the J segment 3 bases; nucleotides outside the gene matches: 6. The CDR3 nucleotides read TGTGCCAGCAGCTTAGGGGGGACAGGGGAGGGCTACGAGCAGTACTTC. Amino acid sequence: CASSLGGTGEGYEQYF.

The gene calls are TRBV20-1 and TRBJ2-7; D gene uncertain. V lost 7 bases to trimming and J lost 4 bases, with 20 bases between them. The CDR3 is made up of 14 amino acids. Germline CDR1 is DFQATT and CDR2 is SNEGSKA (reference sequence). CDR3: CSDRSGTGVYEQYF. DNA for the CDR3: TGCAGTGATAGGAGTGGAACGGGTGTGTACGAGCAGTACTTC.

The V and J genes are TRBV5-5 and TRBJ2-7; 7 bases are a match to TRBD1. With 4 bases clipped from V and 10 bases from J, the junction kept 8 bases outside the gene matches. Germline CDR1 reads SGHKS; CDR2 reads YYEKEE (reference sequence). The CDR3 totals 12 residues. The CDR3 DNA follows: TGTGCCAGCAGCACACAGGGGCAAGAACAGTACTTC. Its translation is CASSTQGQEQYF. Variable domain in full (rest from reference TRBV5-5 and TRBJ2-7): DAGVTQSPTHLIKTRGQQVTLRCSPISGHKSVSWYQQVLGQGPQFIFQYYEKEERGRGNFPDRFSARQFPNYSSELNVNALLLGDSALYLCASSTQGQEQYFGPGTRLTVT.

V is TRBV10-3 and J is TRBJ2-1, with D perhaps assigned TRBD1 or TRBD2 (5 bases each). V gave up 6 bases and J gave up 6 bases, with 18 bases separating them. The CDR3 length is 15 residues. The germline V gene encodes CDR1 ENHRY and CDR2 SYGVKD. The CDR3 spells CAISTPGRTFNEQFF. In nucleotides, the CDR3 is TGTGCCATCAGCACTCCGGGACGTACGTTCAATGAGCAGTTCTTC.

The chain combines TRBV28 with TRBJ1-2; D gene ambiguous. CDR3 size: 12 residues. Germline CDR1 MDHEN, CDR2 SYDVKM. Trimming removed 4 bases from V and 4 bases from J, with 7 bases in between. Here the CDR3 reads CASSSRTYGYTF. CDR3 DNA sequence: TGTGCCAGCAGTTCGCGGACCTATGGCTACACCTTC.

This clonotype was counted between two and nine times. The V call is TRBV6-4, the J call TRBJ2-3; D gene unclear. This CDR3 is 14 amino acids long. Germline values: CDR1 MRHNA, CDR2 SNTAGT. V was clipped by 6 bases and J by 2 bases, with 12 bases between them. The CDR3 DNA reads as TGTGCCAGCAGGGCGGAGCAGGTCACAGATACGCAGTATTTT. This encodes CASRAEQVTDTQYF.

J is TRBJ2-3 and V is TRBV6-6; either TRBD1 or TRBD2 may fit D (6 bases each). This CDR3 contains 16 residues. The V and J ends lost 5 bases and 4 bases respectively, with 19 bases between them. The germline V gene encodes CDR1 MNHNY and CDR2 SVGAGI (reference sequence). The CDR3 DNA reads TGTGCCAGCAGTATGCGGGACATTGGAGGAGCAGATACGCAGTATTTT. Encoded protein: CASSMRDIGGADTQYF.

The chain joins TRBV20-1 to TRBJ1-1; D is unresolved. V was trimmed by 0 bases and J by 6 bases, leaving 11 bases between them. The CDR3 spans 13 residues. Germline assignment: CDR1 DFQATT and CDR2 SNEGSKA (reference sequence). CDR3 residues: CSARDLWAAEAFF. The CDR3 nucleotides read TGCAGTGCTAGAGATCTGTGGGCGGCTGAAGCTTTCTTT.

This clonotype was seen only once. The chain combines TRBV7-9 with TRBJ1-1; D is undetermined. Germline lookup yields CDR1 SEHNR and CDR2 FQNEAQ (reference sequence). The CDR3 sequence is 16 residues long. Trimming pared 6 bases from V and 2 bases from J, leaving 19 bases between. CDR3 nucleotide sequence: TGTGCCAGCAGGGCCCCGGAAGTAGGGCCAAACACTGAAGCTTTCTTT. Translation gives CASRAPEVGPNTEAFF. Combining the CDR3 with reference TRBV7-9 and TRBJ1-1 gives the whole variable domain DTGVSQNPRHKITKRGQNVTFRCDPISEHNRLYWYRQTLGQGPEFLTYFQNEAQLEKSRLLSDRFSAERPKGSFSTLEIQRTEQGDSAMYLCASRAPEVGPNTEAFFGQGTRLTVV.

The rearrangement links TRBV18 to TRBJ1-1; D not certain. Germline values: CDR1 KGHSH, CDR2 LQKENI. This CDR3 is built from 14 residues. The germline V and J ends were trimmed by 3 bases and 1 base, with 9 bases remaining between them. The CDR3 nucleotides read TGTGCCAGCTCACCTTCACAGCGGAACACTGAAGCTTTCTTT. Translating gives CASSPSQRNTEAFF.

This clonotype has a handful of counts. The rearrangement uses TRBV19 and TRBJ2-7, with D maybe TRBD2 (6 bases). V was pared by 4 bases and J by 3 bases, with 13 bases between. Per germline, CDR1 LNHDA and CDR2 SQIVND (reference sequence). CDR3 length: 14 residues. CDR3 DNA sequence: TGTGCCAGTAGTAAGGCTAGCGTATACTACGAGCAGTACTTC. Translated: CASSKASVYYEQYF.

This clonotype occurred a few times. The J gene is TRBJ2-5, the V gene TRBV20-1; either TRBD1 or TRBD2 may fit D (5 bases each). V lost 1 base to trimming and J lost 1 base, with 10 bases between them. The CDR3 has 14 amino acids. Germline V gene data show CDR1 as DFQATT and CDR2 as SNEGSKA (reference sequence). CDR3 sequence reads: CSARAWGFQETQYF. The DNA of the CDR3 is TGCAGTGCTAGAGCTTGGGGGTTCCAAGAGACCCAGTACTTC.